The sequence of this T cell receptor (beta chain) was determined in a study of blood T cell repertoires in COVID-19. Overall study context: The United States, Italy and Spain were the sources of the acute and convalescent COVID-19 samples.

Profiled with immunoSEQ multiplex PCR; TCRdb holds only in-frame clones, not every one. In the table there are some 150,000 clones, approximately 90% of which are singletons. The ends were cut back, 7 bases at V and 5 bases at J, with 17 bases in the middle. Germline values: CDR1 MDHEN, CDR2 SYDVKM. The CDR3 runs to 14 residues. V gene TRBV28 combines with J gene TRBJ2-5; tentative D call: TRBD1 (5 bases). The source is a woman aged 65 to 85 with acute or convalescent COVID-19. Specimen: peripheral blood. This CDR3 reads CASKPDSFVETQYF. In DNA, the CDR3 is TGTGCCAGCAAGCCAGACAGCTTCGTGGAGACCCAGTACTTC.